This T cell receptor beta chain was retrieved from a study of control samples from healthy donors and cancer patients. Measured with immunoSEQ multiplex PCR; TCRdb has only the in-frame clones, and not every one. This sample has 100,000 to 150,000 clones, with roughly nine tenths found just once. V lost 2 bases and J lost 1, with 8 bases in between. The CDR3 runs 14 residues. The germline CDR1 and CDR2 sequences are MNHEY and SVGEGT. The sample consisted of blood. The V and J genes are TRBV6-2 or TRBV6-3 and TRBJ1-1; D not resolved. The source is a young woman in good health. The CDR3 DNA reads TGTGCCAGCAGTTACCCTAAGAAGAACACTGAAGCTTTCTTT. Translation: CASSYPKKNTEAFF.